This T cell receptor (beta chain) was found in a study of CD4 and CD8 cells across lung adenocarcinoma regions. Germline assignment: CDR1 SEHNR and CDR2 FQNEAQ (reference sequence). The CDR3 is 15 residues long. One entry per CDR3 protein results from TCRdb running MiXCR on the PCR reads. Of 8,000 to 10,000 distinct CDR3 sequences detected, over 45% appear once; the ten largest clones hold around 19%. Sequences were obtained from CD4+ T cells from the margin of a lung tumor. The sequence derives from a female donor with lung adenocarcinoma. The CD4 and CD8 labels of this study may be unreliable. The chain carries TRBV7-9 and TRBJ2-3; no definite D call. The better agreement between TRBJ2-7 and the DNA end casts doubt on the J call. CDR3: CASSARFDFLREQYF. The CDR3 DNA sequence: TGTGCCAGCAGCGCTCGCTTTGATTTTCTGCGCGAGCAGTACTTC.